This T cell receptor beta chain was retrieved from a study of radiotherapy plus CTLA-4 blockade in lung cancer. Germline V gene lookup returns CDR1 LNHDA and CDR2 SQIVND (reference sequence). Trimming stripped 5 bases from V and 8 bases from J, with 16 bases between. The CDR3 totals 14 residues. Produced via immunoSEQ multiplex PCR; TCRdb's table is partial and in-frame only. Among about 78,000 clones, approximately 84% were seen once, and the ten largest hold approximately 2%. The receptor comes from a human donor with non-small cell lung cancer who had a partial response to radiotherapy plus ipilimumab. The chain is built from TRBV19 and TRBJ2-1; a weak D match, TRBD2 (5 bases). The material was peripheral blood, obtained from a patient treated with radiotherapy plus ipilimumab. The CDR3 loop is CASSRTGFLDEQFF. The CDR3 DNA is TGTGCCAGTAGTCGGACGGGATTTTTAGATGAGCAGTTCTTC.